What follows describes a single T cell receptor (beta chain). These data originate in a study of T cell changes during pregnancy in multiple sclerosis. This CDR3 comprises 14 residues. The V segment lost 7 bases and the J segment 6 bases; nucleotides outside the gene matches: 6. Germline V gene sequence: CDR1 SGHNT, CDR2 YYREEE (reference sequence). Measured with immunoSEQ multiplex PCR; TCRdb has only the in-frame clones, and not every one. Found here are around 61,000 clones, just under 90% of them singletons; the top ten hold 0.8% to 0.9%. This material consisted of peripheral blood, taken in the first trimester of pregnancy. This clonotype was obtained from a female donor in good health, enrolled as a control in a pregnancy study. The gene calls are TRBV5-4 and TRBJ2-1; 11 positions match TRBD2. For the CDR3, the DNA is TGTGCCAGCGACACTAGCGGGGGCCTCAATGAGCAGTTCTTC. Translation: CASDTSGGLNEQFF.